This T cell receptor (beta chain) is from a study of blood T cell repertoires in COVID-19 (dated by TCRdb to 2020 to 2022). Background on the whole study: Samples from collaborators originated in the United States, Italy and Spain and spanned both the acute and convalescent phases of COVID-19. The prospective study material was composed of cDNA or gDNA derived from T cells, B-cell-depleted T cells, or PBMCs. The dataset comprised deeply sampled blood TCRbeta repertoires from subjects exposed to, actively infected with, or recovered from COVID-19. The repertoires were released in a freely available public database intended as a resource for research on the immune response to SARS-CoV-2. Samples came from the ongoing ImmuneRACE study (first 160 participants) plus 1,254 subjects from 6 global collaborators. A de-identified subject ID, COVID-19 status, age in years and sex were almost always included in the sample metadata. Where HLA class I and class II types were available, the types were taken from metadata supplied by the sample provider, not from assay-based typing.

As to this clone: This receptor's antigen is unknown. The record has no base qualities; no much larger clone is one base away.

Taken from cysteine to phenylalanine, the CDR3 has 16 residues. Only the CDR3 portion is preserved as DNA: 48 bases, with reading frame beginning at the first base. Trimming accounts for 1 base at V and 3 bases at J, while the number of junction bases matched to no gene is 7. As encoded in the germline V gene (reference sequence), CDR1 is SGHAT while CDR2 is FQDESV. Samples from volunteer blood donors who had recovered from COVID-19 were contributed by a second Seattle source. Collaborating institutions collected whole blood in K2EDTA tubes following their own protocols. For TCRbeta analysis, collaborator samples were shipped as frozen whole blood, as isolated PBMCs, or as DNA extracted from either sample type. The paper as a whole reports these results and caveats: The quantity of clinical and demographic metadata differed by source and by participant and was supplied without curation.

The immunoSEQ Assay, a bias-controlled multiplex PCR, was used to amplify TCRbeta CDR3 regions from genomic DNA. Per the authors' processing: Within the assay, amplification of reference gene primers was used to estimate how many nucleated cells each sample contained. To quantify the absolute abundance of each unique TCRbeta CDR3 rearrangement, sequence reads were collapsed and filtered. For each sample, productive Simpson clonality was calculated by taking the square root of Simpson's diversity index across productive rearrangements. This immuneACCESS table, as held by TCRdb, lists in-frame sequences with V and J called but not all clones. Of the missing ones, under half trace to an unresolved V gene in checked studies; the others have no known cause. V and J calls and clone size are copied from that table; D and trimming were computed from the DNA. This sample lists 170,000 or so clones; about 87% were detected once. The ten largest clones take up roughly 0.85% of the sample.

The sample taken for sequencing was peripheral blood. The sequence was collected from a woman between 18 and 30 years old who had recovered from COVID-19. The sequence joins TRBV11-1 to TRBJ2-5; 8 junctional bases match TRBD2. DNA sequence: TGTGCCAGCAGCTTAGAACCGGCAGCGGGGGAAGAGACCCAGTACTTC. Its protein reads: CASSLEPAAGEETQYF.